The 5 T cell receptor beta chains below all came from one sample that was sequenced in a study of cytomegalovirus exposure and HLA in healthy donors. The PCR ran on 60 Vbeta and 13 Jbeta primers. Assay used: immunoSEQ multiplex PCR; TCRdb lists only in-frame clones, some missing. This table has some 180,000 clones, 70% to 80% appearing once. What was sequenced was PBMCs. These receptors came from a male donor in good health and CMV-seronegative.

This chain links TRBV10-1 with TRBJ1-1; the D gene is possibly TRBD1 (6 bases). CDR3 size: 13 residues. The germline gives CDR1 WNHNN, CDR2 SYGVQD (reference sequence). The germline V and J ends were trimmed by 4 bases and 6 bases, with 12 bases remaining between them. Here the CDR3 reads CASSGSGGAEAFF. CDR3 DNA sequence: TGCGCCAGCAGTGGATCGGGGGGCGCTGAAGCTTTCTTT.

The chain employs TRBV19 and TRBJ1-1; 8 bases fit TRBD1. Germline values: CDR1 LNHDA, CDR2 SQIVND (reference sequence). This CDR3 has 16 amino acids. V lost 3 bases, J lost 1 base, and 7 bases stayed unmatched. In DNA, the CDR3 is TGTGCCAGTAGTATTTCCGGGACAGGAGCGAACACTGAAGCTTTCTTT. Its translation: CASSISGTGANTEAFF.

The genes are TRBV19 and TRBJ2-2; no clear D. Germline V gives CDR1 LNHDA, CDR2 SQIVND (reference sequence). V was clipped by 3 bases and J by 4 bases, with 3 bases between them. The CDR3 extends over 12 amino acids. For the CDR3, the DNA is TGTGCCAGTAGTATTCGCACCGGGGAGCTGTTTTTT. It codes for CASSIRTGELFF.

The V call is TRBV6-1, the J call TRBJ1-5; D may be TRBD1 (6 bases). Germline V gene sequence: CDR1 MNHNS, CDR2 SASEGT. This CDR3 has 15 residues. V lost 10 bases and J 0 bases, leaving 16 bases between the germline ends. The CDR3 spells CATVRGPYSNQPQHF. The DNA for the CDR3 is TGTGCCACCGTCAGGGGACCTTATAGCAATCAGCCCCAGCATTTT.

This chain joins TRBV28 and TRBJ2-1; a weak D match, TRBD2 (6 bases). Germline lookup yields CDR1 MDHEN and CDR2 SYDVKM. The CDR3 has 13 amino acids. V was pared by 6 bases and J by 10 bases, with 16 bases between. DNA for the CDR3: TGTGCCAGCAGCATCTCCCGCGGGGACGAGCAGTTCTTC. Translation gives CASSISRGDEQFF.